The next 13 T cell receptor beta chains were all read from a single sample in a study of blood T cell repertoires in COVID-19. Sequencing was performed with immunoSEQ multiplex PCR; in TCRdb, only in-frame clones are kept and a portion is missing. The data show tens of thousands of clones, with 88% seen just once and over 4% held by the top ten. What was sequenced was peripheral blood. Receptor source: a human donor in a cohort sampled during active COVID-19.

This clone was observed once. The genes are TRBV28 and TRBJ2-7; possible D gene TRBD1, 6 bases. The length of the CDR3 is 16 residues. The germline V and J ends were trimmed by 4 bases and 0 bases, with 16 bases remaining between them. Germline V gives CDR1 MDHEN, CDR2 SYDVKM. CDR3 nucleotide sequence: TGTGCCAGCAGTTCCCCGGGGCAGGGGAGCTCCTACGAGCAGTACTTC. Translated, it gives CASSSPGQGSSYEQYF.

The rearrangement uses TRBV30 and TRBJ2-5; TRBD1 matches 11 bases. This CDR3 is 15 amino acids long. The ends lost 1 base at V and 1 base at J; junction bases unmatched: 2. CDR1 GTSNPN and CDR2 SVGIG come from the germline V gene (reference sequence). In DNA, the CDR3 is TGTGCCTGGAGTGAAGGACAGGGGGCCCAAGAGACCCAGTACTTC. This translates into CAWSEGQGAQETQYF.

The gene calls are TRBV23-1 and TRBJ2-3; the D gene is possibly TRBD2 (6 bases). TRBV23-1 carries the ORF label, with uncertain function. Trimming left V 4 bases short and J 8 bases short, with 22 bases between. The CDR3 is 16 amino acids. CDR3 region: CASSRRTNWDAGTQYF. In nucleotides, the CDR3 is TGCGCCAGCAGTCGCCGGACTAACTGGGATGCGGGTACGCAGTATTTT.

This rearrangement joins TRBV5-4 to TRBJ2-5, with 7 positions matching TRBD1. The CDR3 loop spans 14 amino acids. V shed 2 bases and J 3 bases; nucleotides not matched to a gene: 4. The germline gives CDR1 SGHNT, CDR2 YYREEE (reference sequence). Here the CDR3 DNA reads TGTGCCAGCAGCTTAGACAGGGTTGAAGAGACCCAGTACTTC. Translated: CASSLDRVEETQYF.

This rearrangement joins TRBV6-1 to TRBJ2-3, with 10 bases lining up with TRBD2. V shed 4 bases and J 0 bases; nucleotides not matched to a gene: 7. This CDR3 is 17 amino acids long. Germline V gene lookup returns CDR1 MNHNS and CDR2 SASEGT. This CDR3 reads CASSAPRTSGSTDTQYF. For the CDR3, the DNA is TGTGCCAGCAGTGCCCCCAGGACTAGCGGTAGCACAGATACGCAGTATTTT.

This clone is a singleton in its sample. This sequence joins TRBV3-1 (or the pseudogene TRBV3-2) and TRBJ1-1; D gene ambiguous. The germline V gene encodes CDR1 LGHDT and CDR2 YNNKEL (reference sequence). Trimming left V 1 base short and J 7 bases short, with 4 bases between. The CDR3 is 11 amino acids. This CDR3 is CASSQVSEAFF. CDR3 nucleotide sequence: TGTGCCAGCAGCCAAGTGAGTGAAGCTTTCTTT.

This chain connects TRBV15 to TRBJ1-4, with D possibly TRBD1 on 6 matching bases. Per germline, CDR1 LNHNV and CDR2 YYDKDF (reference sequence). The CDR3 covers 15 residues. V shed 3 bases and J shed 3 bases, with 11 bases lying between them. CDR3 nucleotide sequence: TGTGCCACCAGCAGGTACAGGGAAGCTAATGAAAAACTGTTTTTT. Encoded protein: CATSRYREANEKLFF. The full variable domain, with the rest looked up from reference TRBV15 and TRBJ1-4, is DAMVIQNPRYQVTQFGKPVTLSCSQTLNHNVMYWYQQKSSQAPKLLFHYYDKDFNNEADTPDNFQSRRPNTSFCFLDIRSPGLGDTAMYLCATSRYREANEKLFFGSGTQLSVL.

The chain uses TRBV6-1 and TRBJ1-5; 9 bases fit TRBD1. The CDR3 has 17 residues. In germline, CDR1 is MNHNS, CDR2 SASEGT. The junction had 7 bases not matched to a gene; V was cut back by 0 bases and J by 4 bases. The CDR3 is CASSEAGGGQGNQPQHF. CDR3 DNA: TGTGCCAGCAGTGAAGCGGGAGGGGGACAGGGAAATCAGCCCCAGCATTTT.

The V call is TRBV5-8, the J call TRBJ2-1, with D possibly matching TRBD2 (5 bases). Germline V gives CDR1 SGHTS, CDR2 YDEGEE. Trimming shortened V by 0 bases and J by 4 bases, and 8 bases separated the two germline ends. This CDR3 is 14 amino acids long. CDR3 coding DNA: TGTGCCAGCAGCTTGGAGGGAGCTTACAATGAGCAGTTCTTC. This sequence encodes CASSLEGAYNEQFF.

V usage is TRBV5-6 and J usage is TRBJ1-2; TRBD1 agrees at 7 bases. The CDR3 length is 12 residues. Germline V gene data show CDR1 as SGHDT and CDR2 as YYEEEE. The V segment lost 4 bases and the J segment 8 bases; nucleotides outside the gene matches: 5. The chain's CDR3 is CASSLRQGGYTF. In DNA form, the CDR3 reads TGTGCCAGCAGCCTTAGACAGGGAGGCTACACCTTC.

The CDR3 bases are TGTGCCAGCAGTTTATCAGGGTCCAATGAGCAGTTCTTC. Translated: CASSLSGSNEQFF. This rearrangement joins TRBV12-3 or TRBV12-4 to TRBJ2-1; D perhaps matches TRBD1 (5 bases). V lost 2 bases and J lost 6, with 8 bases in between. This CDR3 is built from 13 residues.

In the case of this clone: The junction and the germline gene differ at one end; a read error may be behind it. The chain uses TRBV28 and TRBJ2-1, with TRBD2 identical over 11 bases. Germline V CDR1 and CDR2: MDHEN, SYDVKM. The CDR3 has 15 residues. CDR3 in DNA: TGTGCCAGCAGCGATTCGGGGACTAGCGGTCCGCGGGGGGTCTTC. Protein product: CASSDSGTSGPRGVF.

The chain employs TRBV6-5 and TRBJ1-1, with D maybe TRBD1 (5 bases). The CDR3 covers 13 residues. V lost 7 bases, J lost 1 base, and 10 bases lay in between. Germline assignment: CDR1 MNHEY and CDR2 SVGAGI. In DNA form, the CDR3 reads TGTGCCAGCAATTTTCAGGGGAACACTGAAGCTTTCTTT. Translating it yields CASNFQGNTEAFF.